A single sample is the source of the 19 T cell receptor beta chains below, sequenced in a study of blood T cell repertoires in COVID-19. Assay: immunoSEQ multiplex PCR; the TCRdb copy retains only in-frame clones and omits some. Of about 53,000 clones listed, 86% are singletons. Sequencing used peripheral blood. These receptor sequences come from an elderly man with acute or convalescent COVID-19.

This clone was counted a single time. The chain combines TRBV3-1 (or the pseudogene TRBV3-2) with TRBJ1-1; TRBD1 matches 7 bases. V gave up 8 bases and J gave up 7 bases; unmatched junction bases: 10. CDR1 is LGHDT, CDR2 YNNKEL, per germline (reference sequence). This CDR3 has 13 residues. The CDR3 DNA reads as TGTGCCAGCTGCAGGAGAGGGGGCGGTGAAGCTTTCTTT. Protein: CASCRRGGGEAFF.

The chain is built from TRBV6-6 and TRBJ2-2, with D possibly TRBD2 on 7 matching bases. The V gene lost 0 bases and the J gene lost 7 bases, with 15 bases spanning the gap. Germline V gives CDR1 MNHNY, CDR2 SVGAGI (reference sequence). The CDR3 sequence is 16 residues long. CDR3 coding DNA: TGTGCCAGCAGTTACTCTGGGGGGGCGGATAGCGGGGAGCTGTTTTTT. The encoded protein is CASSYSGGADSGELFF.

In DNA, the CDR3 is TGTGCCAGCAGCGCGCCCGGCCAGGGGGCTCTTGAGCAGTTCTTC. It is translated as CASSAPGQGALEQFF. The chain is built from TRBV6-5 and TRBJ2-1; 8 bases match TRBD1. Germline CDR1 is MNHEY and CDR2 is SVGAGI. Unmatched junction bases numbered 13, after V lost 6 bases and J lost 9 bases. The CDR3 contains 15 residues.

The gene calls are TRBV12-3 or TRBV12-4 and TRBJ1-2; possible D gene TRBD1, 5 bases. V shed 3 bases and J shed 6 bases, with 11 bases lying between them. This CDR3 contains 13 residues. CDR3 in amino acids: CASSFFLRDGYTF. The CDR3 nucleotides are TGTGCCAGCAGTTTTTTTCTCAGGGATGGCTACACCTTC.

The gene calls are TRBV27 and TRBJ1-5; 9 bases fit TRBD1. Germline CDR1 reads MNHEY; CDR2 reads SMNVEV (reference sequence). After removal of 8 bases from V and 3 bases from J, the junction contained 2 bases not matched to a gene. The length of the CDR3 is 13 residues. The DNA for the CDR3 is TGTGCCAGCTGGACAGGGGACAATCAGCCCCAGCATTTT. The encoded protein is CASWTGDNQPQHF.

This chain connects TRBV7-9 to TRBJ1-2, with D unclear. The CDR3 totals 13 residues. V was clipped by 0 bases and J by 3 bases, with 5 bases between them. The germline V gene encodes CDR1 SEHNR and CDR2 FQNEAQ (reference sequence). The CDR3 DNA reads TGTGCCAGCAGCTTAGCGGAGGACTATGGCTACACCTTC. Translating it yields CASSLAEDYGYTF.

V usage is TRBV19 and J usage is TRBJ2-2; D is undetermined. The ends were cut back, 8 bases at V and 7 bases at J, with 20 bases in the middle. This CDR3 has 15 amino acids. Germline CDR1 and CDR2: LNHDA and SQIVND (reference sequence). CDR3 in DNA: TGTGCCAGTTGCGACTCCCCGGGTTTCGGCGGGGAGCTGTTTTTT. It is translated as CASCDSPGFGGELFF.

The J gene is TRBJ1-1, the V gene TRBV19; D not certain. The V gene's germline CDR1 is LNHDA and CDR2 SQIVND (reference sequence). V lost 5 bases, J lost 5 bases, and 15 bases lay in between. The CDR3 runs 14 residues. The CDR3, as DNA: TGTGCCAGTAGTGCCCTCAGGTCGGGGACTGAAGCTTTCTTT. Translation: CASSALRSGTEAFF.

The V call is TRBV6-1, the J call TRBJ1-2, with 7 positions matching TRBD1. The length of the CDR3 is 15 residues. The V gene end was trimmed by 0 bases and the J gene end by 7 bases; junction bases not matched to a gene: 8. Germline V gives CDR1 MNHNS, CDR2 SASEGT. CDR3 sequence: CASSEAKGGRGGYTF. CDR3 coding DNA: TGTGCCAGCAGTGAAGCGAAAGGGGGCCGTGGTGGCTACACCTTC.

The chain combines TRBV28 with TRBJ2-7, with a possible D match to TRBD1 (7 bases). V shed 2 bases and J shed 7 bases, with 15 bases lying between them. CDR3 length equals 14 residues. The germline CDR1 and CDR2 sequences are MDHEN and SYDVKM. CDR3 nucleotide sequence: TGTGCCAGCAGTTTACGCGGGACAGCGAGTGAGCAGTACTTC. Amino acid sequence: CASSLRGTASEQYF. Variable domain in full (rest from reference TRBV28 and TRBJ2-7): DVKVTQSSRYLVKRTGEKVFLECVQDMDHENMFWYRQDPGLGLRLIYFSYDVKMKEKGDIPEGYSVSREKKERFSLILESASTNQTSMYLCASSLRGTASEQYFGPGTRLTVT.

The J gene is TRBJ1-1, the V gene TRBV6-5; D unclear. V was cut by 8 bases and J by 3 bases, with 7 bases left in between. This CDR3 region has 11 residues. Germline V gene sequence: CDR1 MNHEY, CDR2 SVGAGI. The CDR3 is CASVGDTEAFF. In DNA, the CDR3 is TGTGCCAGCGTTGGAGACACTGAAGCTTTCTTT.

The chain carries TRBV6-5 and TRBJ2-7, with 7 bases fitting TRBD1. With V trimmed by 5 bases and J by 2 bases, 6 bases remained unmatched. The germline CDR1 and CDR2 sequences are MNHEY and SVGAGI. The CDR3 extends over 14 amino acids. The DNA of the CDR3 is TGTGCCAGCAGTCCCTCGACAGGGACCTACGAGCAGTACTTC. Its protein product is CASSPSTGTYEQYF.

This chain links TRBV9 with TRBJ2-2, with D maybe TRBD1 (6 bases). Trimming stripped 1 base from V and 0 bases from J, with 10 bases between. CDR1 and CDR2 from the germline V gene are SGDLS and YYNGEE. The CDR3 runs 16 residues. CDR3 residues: CASSVLGTPNTGELFF. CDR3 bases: TGTGCCAGCAGCGTACTAGGGACACCGAACACCGGGGAGCTGTTTTTT.

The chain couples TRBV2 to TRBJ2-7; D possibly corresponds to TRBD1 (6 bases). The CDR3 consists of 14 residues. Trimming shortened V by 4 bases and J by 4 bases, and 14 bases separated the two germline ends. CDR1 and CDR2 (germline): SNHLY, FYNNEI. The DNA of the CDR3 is TGTGCCAGCAGTGCCGAACAGGGCGTATACGAGCAGTACTTC. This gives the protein CASSAEQGVYEQYF.

The CDR3 loop is CASSNPGSNTEAFF. CDR3 DNA: TGTGCCAGTAGTAATCCAGGATCGAACACTGAAGCTTTCTTT. The chain joins TRBV19 to TRBJ1-1; D ambiguous. Trimming stripped 4 bases from V and 1 base from J, with 10 bases between. CDR1 and CDR2 from the germline V gene are LNHDA and SQIVND (reference sequence). This CDR3 is 14 amino acids long.

The CDR3: CASSQEGVGGRREQYF. Here the CDR3 DNA reads TGCGCCAGCAGCCAAGAGGGGGTGGGGGGGCGCAGAGAGCAGTACTTC. The rearrangement joins TRBV4-3 to TRBJ2-7; tentatively, D is TRBD2 (7 bases). Germline V CDR1 and CDR2: LGHNA, YSLEER. The CDR3 spans 16 residues. The germline V and J ends were trimmed by 0 bases and 7 bases, with 19 bases remaining between them.

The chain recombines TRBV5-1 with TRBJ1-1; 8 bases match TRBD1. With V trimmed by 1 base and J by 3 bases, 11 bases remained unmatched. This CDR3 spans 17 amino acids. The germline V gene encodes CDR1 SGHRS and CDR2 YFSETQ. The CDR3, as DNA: TGCGCCAGCAGCTTGCAGGGGGCGGTAGGGCGGGACACTGAAGCTTTCTTT. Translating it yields CASSLQGAVGRDTEAFF.

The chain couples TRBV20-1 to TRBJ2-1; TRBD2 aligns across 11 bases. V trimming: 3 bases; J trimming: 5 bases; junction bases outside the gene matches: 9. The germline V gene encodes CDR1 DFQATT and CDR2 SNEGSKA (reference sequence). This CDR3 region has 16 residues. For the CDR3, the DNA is TGCAGTGCTAGTACTAGCGGGGGCCTAGCGCACAATGAGCAGTTCTTC. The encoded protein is CSASTSGGLAHNEQFF.

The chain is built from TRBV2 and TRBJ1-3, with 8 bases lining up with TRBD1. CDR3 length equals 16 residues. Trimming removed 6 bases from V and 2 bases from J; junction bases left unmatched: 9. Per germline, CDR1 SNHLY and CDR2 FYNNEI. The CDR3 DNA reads TGTGCCAGCAGGGCGACAGGGGCTGGGGCTGGAAACACCATATATTTT. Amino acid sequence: CASRATGAGAGNTIYF.